This T cell receptor beta chain was identified during a study of blood T cell repertoires in COVID-19. Study summary: Samples taken during acute and convalescent COVID-19 were collected in the United States, Italy and Spain. The analysed material was cDNA or gDNA that came from T cells, B-cell-depleted T cells, or PBMCs.

Original analysis: Amplification of reference gene primers was used by the study to estimate nucleated cell counts. Profiled with immunoSEQ multiplex PCR; TCRdb holds only in-frame clones, not every one. That table gives V, J and clone size, and the DNA gave D and trimming. Of 170,000 or so clones listed, around four fifths are singletons. CDR1 and CDR2 from the germline V gene are MNHNS and SASEGT. The ends were cut back, 1 base at V and 4 bases at J, with 8 bases in the middle. The CDR3 spans 13 residues. Material for sequencing was peripheral blood. This sequence was found in a man in his sixties or seventies with active or convalescent COVID-19. This chain links TRBV6-1 with TRBJ2-7; D not certain. In nucleotides, the CDR3 is TGTGCCAGCAGTGAAGTGGCAAATTACGAGCAGTACTTC. Translation gives CASSEVANYEQYF.